A selection of T cell receptor beta chains follows, all from one sample in a study of identical twins. MiXCR, applied by TCRdb to the 5' RACE reads, yields one record per CDR3 protein. The repertoire consists of over 600,000 distinct CDR3 sequences, with approximately 21% occurring once and the leading ten covering about 4.3%. The same data also went into a second study, on T cells expressing NK-cell markers.

Input material: PBMCs. These receptors were collected from a woman aged 18-29 years in good health. Both conserved end residues are part of each CDR3. D genes are given only for firm matches. Rows give clone size only sometimes, using once, few, many, or a class for an expanded clone.

J gene: TRBJ2-7
clone size: .
V gene: TRBV6-5
D gene: TRBD2
CDR3 protein: CASSYPPGLATCEQYF
CDR3 DNA: TGTGCCAGCAGTTACCCCCCGGGACTAGCGACCTGCGAGCAGTACTTC

J gene: TRBJ1-5
clone size: .
V gene: TRBV12-3/TRBV12-4
D gene: .
CDR3 protein: CASSHSVQPQHF
CDR3 DNA: TGTGCCAGCAGCCACTCAGTCCAGCCCCAGCATTTT

J gene: TRBJ1-2
clone size: .
V gene: TRBV20-1
D gene: .
CDR3 protein: CSASHSYGYTF
CDR3 DNA: TGCAGTGCAAGTCACAGCTATGGCTACACCTTC

J gene: TRBJ1-2
clone size: .
V gene: TRBV19
D gene: .
CDR3 protein: CASRGRTYGYTF
CDR3 DNA: TGTGCCAGTAGGGGACGGACTTATGGCTACACCTTC

J gene: TRBJ2-7
clone size: .
V gene: TRBV12-3/TRBV12-4
D gene: .
CDR3 protein: CASSIRTYEQYF
CDR3 DNA: TGTGCCAGCAGTATTAGGACCTACGAGCAGTACTTC

J gene: TRBJ2-1
clone size: .
V gene: TRBV11-2
D gene: TRBD2
CDR3 protein: CASSGTSGNNEQFF
CDR3 DNA: TGTGCCAGCAGCGGGACTAGCGGGAACAATGAGCAGTTCTTC

J gene: TRBJ2-5
clone size: .
V gene: TRBV5-1
D gene: TRBD2
CDR3 protein: CASSFSAGDGETQYF
CDR3 DNA: TGCGCCAGCAGCTTCTCAGCGGGGGATGGCGAGACCCAGTACTTC

J gene: TRBJ2-1
clone size: few
V gene: TRBV7-2
D gene: TRBD2
CDR3 protein: CASSLSSGLAQNEQFF
CDR3 DNA: TGTGCCAGCAGCTTAAGCTCGGGACTAGCTCAGAATGAGCAGTTCTTC

J gene: TRBJ2-1
clone size: few
V gene: TRBV6-5
D gene: TRBD2
CDR3 protein: CASSYSLAVNNEQFF
CDR3 DNA: TGTGCCAGCAGTTACAGCCTAGCGGTTAACAATGAGCAGTTCTTC

J gene: TRBJ2-7
clone size: few
V gene: TRBV7-9
D gene: .
CDR3 protein: CASSQSPRAEQYF
CDR3 DNA: TGTGCCAGCAGCCAGTCCCCGAGGGCCGAGCAGTACTTC

J gene: TRBJ1-2
clone size: many
V gene: TRBV5-1
D gene: TRBD1
CDR3 protein: CASSGSGTGGWGYTF
CDR3 DNA: TGCGCCAGCAGCGGGTCCGGGACAGGGGGCTGGGGCTACACCTTC